The 5 T cell receptor beta chains reported below all come from one sample, sequenced in a study of blood T cell repertoires in COVID-19. Data came from immunoSEQ multiplex PCR; TCRdb stores just in-frame clones and leaves some out. The data contain tens of thousands of clones, 82% of them singletons. Material: peripheral blood. These TCRs come from a woman in her sixties or seventies with acute or convalescent COVID-19.

The rearrangement uses TRBV19 and TRBJ1-5, with 7 bases lining up with TRBD1. V lost 8 bases, J lost 3 bases, and 7 bases stayed unmatched. There are 14 residues in the CDR3. CDR1 is LNHDA and CDR2 is SQIVND in the germline V gene (reference sequence). The CDR3 nucleotides are TGTGCCAGTGAGGGGACAGTTCCCAATCAGCCCCAGCATTTT. It yields the protein CASEGTVPNQPQHF.

This clone was found once. The genes are TRBV29-1 and TRBJ1-2; TRBD1 might be the D (5 bases). The CDR3 has 11 residues. V was trimmed by 5 bases and J by 4 bases, leaving 8 bases between them. Germline V lookup: CDR1 SQVTM, CDR2 ANQGSEA. CDR3 in DNA: TGCAGCGTTCAACAGGCCTATGGCTACACCTTC. Protein: CSVQQAYGYTF.

The V call is TRBV19, the J call TRBJ2-7; 7 bases match TRBD1. Germline CDR1 is LNHDA and CDR2 is SQIVND (reference sequence). This CDR3 region has 15 residues. V lost 1 base, J lost 6 bases, and 9 bases stayed unmatched. The CDR3 loop is CASSIGARGSSEQYF. DNA of the CDR3: TGTGCCAGTAGTATAGGAGCCAGGGGGTCGAGCGAGCAGTACTTC.

This clone was found once. V usage is TRBV24-1 and J usage is TRBJ2-1; the D is unclear. Germline CDR1 KGHDR, CDR2 SFDVKD. V was clipped by 3 bases and J by 8 bases, with 4 bases between them. The CDR3 sequence is 11 residues long. CDR3 sequence reads: CATSDGDEQFF. Written as DNA, the CDR3 is TGTGCCACCAGTGATGGAGATGAGCAGTTCTTC.

CDR3 amino acids: CAISGETRIGQFF. The CDR3 nucleotides are TGTGCCATCAGTGGAGAGACTAGAATCGGGCAGTTCTTC. The chain joins TRBV10-3 to TRBJ2-1, with D possibly being TRBD2 (6 bases). The CDR3 contains 13 residues. The V gene lost 4 bases and the J gene lost 12 bases, with 16 bases spanning the gap. Germline V CDR1 and CDR2: ENHRY, SYGVKD.